This record covers a single T cell receptor beta chain. As to treatment: 19 received Ad26.COV2.S at low or high dose, single or two shots; roughly five received placebo; per-sample allocation not given. All samples were drawn on day 63, counting from the first vaccine or placebo injection. This sample stems from a study of Ad26.COV2.S vaccination and SARS-CoV-2 variants. Clones were read by immunoSEQ multiplex PCR, and TCRdb kept only the in-frame ones, dropping some. The data hold about 440,000 clones, with 80% to 95% observed a single time. This TCR came from a person aged 18-60 years who received the Ad26.COV2.S COVID-19 vaccine or a placebo. This material consisted of peripheral blood, taken in a trial of Ad26.COV2.S vaccine versus placebo.

In nucleotides, the CDR3 is TGTGCCAGCAGGGCGGACAGGGGATATGGCTACACCTTC. Translated, it gives CASRADRGYGYTF. The V gene is TRBV6-5, the J gene TRBJ1-2; TRBD1 aligns across 9 bases. Trimming took 6 bases from V and 5 from J; bases not matched to a gene: 4. The CDR3 loop spans 13 amino acids. The germline V gene encodes CDR1 MNHEY and CDR2 SVGAGI.